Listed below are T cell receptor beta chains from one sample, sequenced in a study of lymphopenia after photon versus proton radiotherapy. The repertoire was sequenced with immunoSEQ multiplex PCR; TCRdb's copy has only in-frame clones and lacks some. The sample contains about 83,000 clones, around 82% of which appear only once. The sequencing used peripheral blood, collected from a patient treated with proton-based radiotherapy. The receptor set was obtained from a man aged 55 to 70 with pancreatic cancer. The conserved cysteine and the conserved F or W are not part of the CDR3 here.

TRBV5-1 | ASSLGQADTGELF
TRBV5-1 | ASSLPSVYNEQF
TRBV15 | ATSSTGGRRQPQH
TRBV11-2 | ASSNSLGHGEQY
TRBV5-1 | ASSLVLQETQY
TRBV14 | ASSQRSRPNTIY
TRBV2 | ASSLEVDTGELF
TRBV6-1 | ASSERSGGNTIY
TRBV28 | ASLQTNTEAF
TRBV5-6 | ASSLPTVRNTEAF
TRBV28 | ASSLSLVNEQF
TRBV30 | AWRSWGRDTEAF
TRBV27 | ASSPRGIARRTDTQY
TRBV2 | ASHRDRLAKNIQY
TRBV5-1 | ASSLVQGYEQY
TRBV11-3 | ASSLVTVTAWTRNTEAF
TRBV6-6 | ASSYSPTGSNQPQH
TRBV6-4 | ASRQGPYNEQF
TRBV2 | ASSVGRFYEQY
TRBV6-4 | ASSDSLQPQH
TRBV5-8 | ASSLFTGERHTEAF
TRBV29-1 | SAGASGRATDTQY
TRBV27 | ASRPRGPDGMNGYT
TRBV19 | ASSQPGQGASPEQY
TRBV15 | ATSQSRGTSGSNTDTQY
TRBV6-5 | ASSPNGNQPQH
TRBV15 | ATSRDPHNEQF
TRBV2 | ASSEAHGVYGYT
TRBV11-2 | ASSLIALGPSSGNTIY
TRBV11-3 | ASSKGSSTDTQY
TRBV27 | ASSLRTPSSYEQY